This T cell receptor (beta chain) emerged from a study of blood T cell repertoires in COVID-19. As for the study in general: Acute-phase and convalescent COVID-19 samples originated in the United States, Italy and Spain. Sample material is recorded as cDNA or gDNA derived from T cells, B-cell-depleted T cells, or PBMCs.

V trimming: 0 bases; J trimming: 2 bases; junction bases outside the gene matches: 6. The CDR3 contains 16 residues. Germline CDR1 is LGHNA and CDR2 is YSLEER. How the authors handled the data: Nucleated cell number was recorded as an estimate derived from reference gene primer amplification. The method was immunoSEQ multiplex PCR; TCRdb's version includes in-frame clones alone and lacks a portion of them. D and trimming come from the DNA, and the V and J calls and clone size come from that table. The sample holds approximately 200,000 clones, 82% seen once. Recovered participants had two consecutive negative NP/OP PCR tests, healthcare professional clearance, or symptom resolution.

The chain combines TRBV4-3 with TRBJ2-7; TRBD2 matches at 8 bases. Material for sequencing was PBMCs or T cells enriched from blood (not recorded which). This clonotype originated in a man aged 35 to 55 who had recovered from COVID-19. CDR3 sequence (DNA): TGCGCCAGCAGCCAAGAACAGCGGGAGATTGCCTACGAGCAGTACGTC. Its protein is CASSQEQREIAYEQYV.